These T cell receptor beta chains were read from a single sample in a study of blood T cell repertoires in COVID-19. Sequenced by immunoSEQ multiplex PCR; TCRdb stores in-frame clones only, minus some. The sample contains 110,000 or so clones, approximately 85% of which appear only once. Sequencing input: peripheral blood. Every receptor here comes from a woman aged 55-69 years with COVID-19, enrolled during active disease. The CDR3 runs from the conserved cysteine through the conserved F or W. The D gene is left open where the match is weak. The listing skips clone size in some rows; elsewhere it reads once, few, many or a size class.

TRBV2	TRBJ1-2	few	TRBD1	CASSEDRDSSYGYTF	TGTGCCAGCAGTGAAGATCGGGACAGCAGCTATGGCTACACCTTC
TRBV6-2/TRBV6-3	TRBJ2-1	.	TRBD2	CASSISGGALEQFF	TGTGCCAGCAGTATCAGCGGGGGGGCCTTAGAGCAGTTCTTC
TRBV7-3	TRBJ2-3	.	TRBD1	CASSRSGQGTDTQYF	TGTGCCAGCAGCCGCTCGGGACAGGGCACAGATACGCAGTATTTT
TRBV2	TRBJ1-1	.	TRBD1	CASRKTGAGNNTEAFF	TGTGCCAGCAGGAAGACAGGGGCTGGGAATAACACTGAAGCTTTCTTT
TRBV19	TRBJ1-4	.	.	CASSIGTEGEKLFF	TGTGCCAGTAGTATAGGGACAGAAGGTGAAAAACTGTTTTTT
TRBV24-1	TRBJ2-2	.	TRBD1	CATSVGPRQGITGELFF	TGTGCCACCAGTGTTGGCCCCCGACAGGGGATCACCGGGGAGCTGTTTTTT
TRBV10-3	TRBJ1-3	.	TRBD1	CAIPDRGGGAIYF	TGTGCCATCCCGGACAGGGGGGGCGGCGCCATATATTTT
TRBV5-5	TRBJ2-3	.	TRBD1	CASSLGGTGSTDTQYF	TGTGCCAGCAGCTTGGGGGGGACAGGGAGTACAGATACGCAGTATTTT
TRBV19	TRBJ1-2	once	TRBD1	CASSMVGTGVRYGYTF	TGTGCCAGTAGTATGGTAGGGACAGGGGTGAGATATGGCTACACCTTC
TRBV10-3	TRBJ1-1	once	TRBD1	CAISPGTGGRAFF	TGTGCCATCAGCCCCGGGACAGGGGGCCGAGCTTTCTTT
TRBV6-1	TRBJ2-2	many	.	CASSENRNTGELFF	TGTGCCAGCAGTGAAAATCGTAACACCGGGGAGCTGTTTTTT
TRBV4-3	TRBJ2-3	.	.	CASSQGTTDTQYF	TGCGCCAGCAGCCAAGGGACAACAGATACGCAGTATTTT
TRBV6-1	TRBJ1-5	.	TRBD1	CASSEAGRGQGQPQHF	TGTGCCAGCAGTGAAGCGGGCAGGGGGCAGGGTCAGCCCCAGCATTTT
TRBV27	TRBJ1-1	.	.	CASSRRTGGGSGTEAFF	TGTGCCAGCAGTCGTCGGACGGGTGGAGGTTCGGGCACTGAAGCTTTCTTT